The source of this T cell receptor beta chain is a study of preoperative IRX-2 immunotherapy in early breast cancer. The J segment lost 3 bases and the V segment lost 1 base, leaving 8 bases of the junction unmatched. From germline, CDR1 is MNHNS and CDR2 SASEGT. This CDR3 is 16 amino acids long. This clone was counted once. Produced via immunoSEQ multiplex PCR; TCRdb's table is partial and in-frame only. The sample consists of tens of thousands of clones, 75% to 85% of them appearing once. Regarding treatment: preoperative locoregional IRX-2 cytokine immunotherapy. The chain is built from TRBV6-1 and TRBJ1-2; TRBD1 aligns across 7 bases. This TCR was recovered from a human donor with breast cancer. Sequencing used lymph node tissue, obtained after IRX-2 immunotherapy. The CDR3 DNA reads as TGTGCCAGCAGTGAAGTGCTGACAGGGCGCGACTATGGCTACACCTTC. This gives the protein CASSEVLTGRDYGYTF.